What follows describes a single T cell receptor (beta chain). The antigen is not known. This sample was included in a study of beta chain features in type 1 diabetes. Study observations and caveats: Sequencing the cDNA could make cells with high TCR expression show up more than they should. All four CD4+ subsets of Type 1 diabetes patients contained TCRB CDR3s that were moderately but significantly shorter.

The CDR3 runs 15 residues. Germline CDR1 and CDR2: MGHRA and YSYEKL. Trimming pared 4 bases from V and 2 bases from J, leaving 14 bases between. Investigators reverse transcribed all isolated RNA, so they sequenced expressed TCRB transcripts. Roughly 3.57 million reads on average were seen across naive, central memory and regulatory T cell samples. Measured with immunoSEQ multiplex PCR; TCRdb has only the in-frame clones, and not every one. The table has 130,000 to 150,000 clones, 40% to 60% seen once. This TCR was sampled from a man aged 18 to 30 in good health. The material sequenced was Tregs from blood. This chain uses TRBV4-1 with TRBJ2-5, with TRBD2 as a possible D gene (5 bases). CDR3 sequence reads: CASSRLPGFQETQYF. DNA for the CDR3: TGCGCCAGCAGCCGACTTCCGGGATTTCAAGAGACCCAGTACTTC.